The subject of this entry is one T cell receptor beta chain. The junction shows a germline mismatch at one end, possibly a read error. The CDR3 is made up of 14 amino acids. The data are from a study of T-cell reconstitution after alpha-beta-depleted transplantation in children. Library preparation (for TCRbeta) was performed with unique molecular identifiers. TCRdb reprocessed the PCR reads via MiXCR and lists one record per CDR3 protein. This sample has a few hundred thousand distinct CDR3 sequences, with 9.7% found just once. The sequences come from PBMCs from the stem cell graft donor, collected from the stem cell graft. The gene calls are TRBV12-3 or TRBV12-4 and TRBJ1-3; D gene uncertain. This TCR was sampled from a human donor who donated a stem cell graft to a child with SCID. The CDR3 region has the DNA TGTGCCAGCAGTCCCCTTGGCTCTGGAAACCCCATATATTTT. This gives the protein CASSPLGSGNPIYF.